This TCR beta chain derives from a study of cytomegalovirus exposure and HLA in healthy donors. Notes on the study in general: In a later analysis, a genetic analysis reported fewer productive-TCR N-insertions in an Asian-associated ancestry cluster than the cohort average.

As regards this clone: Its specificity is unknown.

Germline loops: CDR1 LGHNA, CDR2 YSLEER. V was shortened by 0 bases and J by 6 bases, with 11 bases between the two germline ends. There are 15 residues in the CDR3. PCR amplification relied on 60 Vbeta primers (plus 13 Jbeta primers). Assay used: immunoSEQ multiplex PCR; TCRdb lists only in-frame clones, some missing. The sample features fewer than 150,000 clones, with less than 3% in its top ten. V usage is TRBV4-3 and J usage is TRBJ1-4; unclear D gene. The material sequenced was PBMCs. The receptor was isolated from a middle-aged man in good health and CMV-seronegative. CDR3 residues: CASSQDHGGYEKLFF. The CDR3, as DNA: TGCGCCAGCAGCCAAGATCATGGAGGCTATGAAAAACTGTTTTTT.